Below are 25 T cell receptor beta chains sequenced from a single sample in a study of T cell responses to AZD1222 COVID-19 vaccine. Assay: immunoSEQ multiplex PCR; the TCRdb copy retains only in-frame clones and omits some. The sample holds approximately 120,000 clones; about nine tenths are singletons and the top ten take roughly 5.3%. The specimen was peripheral blood, collected on day 0 of AZD1222 vaccination. These receptors all stem from an adult in good health.

This rearrangement joins TRBV12-3 or TRBV12-4 to TRBJ1-3; no reliable D call. Trimming left V 7 bases short and J 0 bases short, with 4 bases between. The length of the CDR3 is 12 residues. The CDR3 DNA is TGTGCCAGCACGGGCTCTGGAAACACCATATATTTT. Its protein is CASTGSGNTIYF.

J is TRBJ2-1 and V is TRBV5-5, with 7 bases fitting TRBD2. Per the germline V gene, CDR1 is SGHKS and CDR2 is YYEKEE (reference sequence). J gave up 5 bases and V 6 bases, and 8 bases lay outside the gene matches. The CDR3 is 14 residues long. The CDR3 is CASNGGRANNEQFF. CDR3 in DNA: TGTGCCAGCAACGGAGGGAGGGCAAACAATGAGCAGTTCTTC.

This chain connects TRBV19 to TRBJ1-5; TRBD1 matches 8 bases. Germline V gene lookup returns CDR1 LNHDA and CDR2 SQIVND (reference sequence). This CDR3 has 15 residues. V shed 6 bases, J shed 9 bases, and the junction held 13 bases outside the gene matches. CDR3 DNA: TGTGCCAGTAGCCAGGAGGACAGGGTAAGGAGGCCCCAGCATTTT. Its protein is CASSQEDRVRRPQHF.

The J gene is TRBJ1-1, the V gene TRBV29-1, with D unresolved. Germline V CDR1 and CDR2: SQVTM, ANQGSEA. V was cut by 4 bases and J by 6 bases, with 18 bases left in between. The CDR3 consists of 14 residues. Here the CDR3 DNA reads TGCAGCGTTGTTCGAGGAGCCGTTGTACCTGAAGCTTTCTTT. Translated: CSVVRGAVVPEAFF.

The chain carries TRBV5-1 and TRBJ2-1, with D perhaps TRBD1 or TRBD2 (6 bases each). This CDR3 spans 14 amino acids. Trimming pared 5 bases from V and 8 bases from J, leaving 17 bases between. Germline-derived CDR1 and CDR2 are SGHRS and YFSETQ. The CDR3 region is CASSSRDTAYEQFF. The CDR3 DNA sequence: TGCGCCAGCAGTTCGCGGGACACCGCCTATGAGCAGTTCTTC.

This clone was detected only a few times. The rearrangement uses TRBV5-1 and TRBJ2-2; D not resolved. This CDR3 region has 15 residues. From germline, CDR1 is SGHRS and CDR2 YFSETQ. Deletions cut 4 bases from V and 4 bases from J, with 14 bases between. DNA of the CDR3: TGCGCCAGCAGCCTACCGGACCCTTTCACCGGGGAGCTGTTTTTT. Its translation is CASSLPDPFTGELFF.

The chain employs TRBV10-2 and TRBJ1-2, with 9 bases lining up with TRBD1. The CDR3 consists of 21 residues. Germline assignment: CDR1 WSHSY and CDR2 SAAADI. J was trimmed by 5 bases and V by 1 base; bases with no gene match: 23. CDR3 DNA sequence: TGCGCCAGCAGTGAGTTGAGTTGGATGGGACAGGGAGACGATGGGCTTTATGGCTACACCTTC. Translated, it gives CASSELSWMGQGDDGLYGYTF.

This rearrangement joins TRBV19 to TRBJ1-1; D remains ambiguous. Trimming took off 3 bases at V and 3 bases at J, with 11 bases between the two ends. The CDR3 totals 14 residues. From germline, CDR1 is LNHDA and CDR2 SQIVND (reference sequence). DNA of the CDR3: TGTGCCAGTAGTATCCCCGGCGGTGACACTGAAGCTTTCTTT. Protein product: CASSIPGGDTEAFF.

This clone appeared a single time. The gene calls are TRBV4-2 and TRBJ1-3, with 8 bases aligning to TRBD1. This CDR3 spans 17 amino acids. The V gene's germline CDR1 is LGHNA and CDR2 YNFKEQ. Trimming took 1 base from V and 4 from J; bases not matched to a gene: 9. In DNA, the CDR3 is TGTGCCAGCAGCCAAGCGCTCGGACAGGGAGGAGGAAACACCATATATTTT. It is translated as CASSQALGQGGGNTIYF.

The chain joins TRBV29-1 to TRBJ1-2; D might be TRBD1 (6 bases). The V gene lost 3 bases and the J gene lost 7 bases, with 15 bases spanning the gap. Looked up from germline, CDR1 is SQVTM and CDR2 is ANQGSEA. CDR3 length: 13 amino acids. The CDR3 nucleotides read TGCAGCGTTGACAGGGGCGTAAACGCTGGCTACACCTTC. Translated, it gives CSVDRGVNAGYTF.

The rearrangement joins TRBV19 to TRBJ2-3; D might be TRBD1 or TRBD2, each matching 5 bases. The CDR3 is 15 amino acids. V lost 2 bases, J lost 1 base, and 10 bases lay in between. CDR1 is LNHDA, CDR2 SQIVND, per germline (reference sequence). CDR3 coding DNA: TGTGCCAGTAGTATAATGGGGGAAGGCACAGATACGCAGTATTTT. Its translation: CASSIMGEGTDTQYF.

CDR3 coding DNA: TGTGCCAGTAGTAGTACAGGGGGCAGTGAAAAACTGTTTTTT. This sequence encodes CASSSTGGSEKLFF. V and J are TRBV19 and TRBJ1-4; 9 bases align to TRBD1. With V trimmed by 4 bases and J by 7 bases, 4 bases remained unmatched. In germline, CDR1 is LNHDA, CDR2 SQIVND (reference sequence). CDR3 length: 14 residues.

This sequence joins TRBV30 and TRBJ2-5; 10 bases align to TRBD1. The CDR3 has 17 residues. Trimming cost V 0 bases and J 4 bases; bases outside gene matches: 11. Germline-derived CDR1 and CDR2 are GTSNPN and SVGIG (reference sequence). The CDR3 loop reads CAWSVGGTGEIGETQYF. CDR3 nucleotide sequence: TGTGCCTGGAGTGTTGGGGGGACAGGGGAAATTGGAGAGACCCAGTACTTC.

The chain recombines TRBV4-2 with TRBJ2-1; the D gene is possibly TRBD2 (5 bases). The V end lost 3 bases, the J end lost 6 bases, and 15 bases lay between the germline ends. The germline CDR1 and CDR2 sequences are LGHNA and YNFKEQ. CDR3 size: 15 residues. The CDR3 nucleotides read TGTGCCAGCAGCCACCCGGGATCCACGGCCAATGAGCAGTTCTTC. Its protein product is CASSHPGSTANEQFF.

The V and J genes are TRBV3-1 (or the pseudogene TRBV3-2) and TRBJ1-5; D not certain. The germline gives CDR1 LGHDT, CDR2 YNNKEL (reference sequence). The germline V and J ends were trimmed by 5 bases and 9 bases, with 14 bases remaining between them. The CDR3 is 13 amino acids. The CDR3 DNA is TGTGCCAGCAGCTTCGGGGAAGTAGGGCCCCAGCATTTT. This encodes CASSFGEVGPQHF.

This clone was seen a single time. This rearrangement joins TRBV3-1 (or the pseudogene TRBV3-2) to TRBJ1-4, with D unclear. This CDR3 is 14 amino acids long. Germline CDR1 LGHDT, CDR2 YNNKEL (reference sequence). Trimming took 4 bases from V and 0 from J, leaving 6 bases between them. As DNA, the CDR3 is TGTGCCAGCAGCCTACGAGCAACTAATGAAAAACTGTTTTTT. It codes for CASSLRATNEKLFF.

CDR3 in DNA: TGCGCCAGCAGCTCTGGACCACCCTACGAGCAGTACTTC. This encodes CASSSGPPYEQYF. This sequence joins TRBV5-1 and TRBJ2-7; the D is unclear. Germline loops: CDR1 SGHRS, CDR2 YFSETQ. The CDR3 totals 13 residues. The germline V and J ends were trimmed by 3 bases and 2 bases, with 9 bases remaining between them.

The genes are TRBV10-2 and TRBJ2-4; D is unresolved. Trimming cost V 7 bases and J 8 bases, with 24 bases left between them. This CDR3 is 16 amino acids long. Germline V CDR1 and CDR2: WSHSY, SAAADI. CDR3 protein: CASTTTAGPTGDIQYF. In DNA, the CDR3 is TGCGCCAGCACAACGACTGCTGGTCCGACTGGAGACATTCAGTACTTC.

The chain combines TRBV4-2 with TRBJ2-3, with 9 bases identical to TRBD2. The CDR3 extends over 15 amino acids. CDR1 and CDR2 (germline): LGHNA, YNFKEQ. The trim removed 5 bases at V and 1 base at J, leaving 4 bases unmatched. CDR3 sequence (DNA): TGTGCCAGCAGCTCACTAGCGGGTCGCACAGATACGCAGTATTTT. Translation gives CASSSLAGRTDTQYF.

This chain joins TRBV7-9 and TRBJ1-1; D is unresolved. The CDR3 loop spans 14 amino acids. The germline V and J ends were trimmed by 3 bases and 6 bases, with 14 bases remaining between them. Per germline, CDR1 SEHNR and CDR2 FQNEAQ (reference sequence). In DNA form, the CDR3 reads TGTGCCAGCAGCTTCGGAGCGGGCGGGGCTGAAGCTTTCTTT. This sequence encodes CASSFGAGGAEAFF.

The chain is built from TRBV19 and TRBJ1-1; D not certain. V gave up 8 bases and J gave up 6 bases, with 16 bases separating them. The germline V gene encodes CDR1 LNHDA and CDR2 SQIVND (reference sequence). The CDR3 is 13 amino acids. The CDR3 region is CASSRRVVSEAFF. CDR3 bases: TGTGCCAGTTCTAGACGGGTGGTGTCTGAAGCTTTCTTT.

CDR3 in DNA: TGCGCCAGCAGTCAACCATCGCAGGGGCCCAATGAGCAGTTCTTC. Protein: CASSQPSQGPNEQFF. The rearrangement uses TRBV23-1 and TRBJ2-1, with D tentatively TRBD1 (6 bases). TRBV23-1 is designated an ORF whose function remains uncertain. V lost 2 bases to trimming and J lost 6 bases, with 14 bases between them. This CDR3 region has 15 residues.

This clone was seen only once. The chain has TRBV5-4 and TRBJ2-1, with D perhaps TRBD2 (5 bases). Germline CDR1 SGHNT, CDR2 YYREEE (reference sequence). V lost 3 bases to trimming and J lost 6 bases, with 13 bases between them. The CDR3 loop spans 14 amino acids. CDR3 DNA sequence: TGTGCCAGCAGCTCGTTGGACTTTTCCAATGAGCAGTTCTTC. Translating it yields CASSSLDFSNEQFF. Full variable domain (outside the CDR3, taken from reference TRBV5-4 and TRBJ2-1): ETGVTQSPTHLIKTRGQQVTLRCSSQSGHNTVSWYQQALGQGPQFIFQYYREEENGRGNFPPRFSGLQFPNYSSELNVNALELDDSALYLCASSSLDFSNEQFFGPGTRLTVL.

The chain has TRBV7-8 and TRBJ2-2; D gene ambiguous. Between the trimmed V and J ends, which lost 5 bases and 2 bases, there was a span of 3 bases. This CDR3 spans 12 amino acids. The germline V gene has CDR1 SGHVS and CDR2 FQNEAQ. CDR3 sequence: CASSLNTGELFF. CDR3 nucleotides: TGTGCCAGCAGCCTTAACACCGGGGAGCTGTTTTTT.

The rearrangement joins TRBV5-4 to TRBJ2-2; TRBD1 aligns across 9 bases. Germline V gene sequence: CDR1 SGHNT, CDR2 YYREEE (reference sequence). This CDR3 contains 16 residues. The V segment lost 1 base and the J segment 4 bases; nucleotides outside the gene matches: 5. CDR3 in amino acids: CASSLHRGQVTGELFF. The DNA of the CDR3 is TGTGCCAGCAGCTTGCACAGGGGGCAAGTCACCGGGGAGCTGTTTTTT.